This T cell receptor beta chain was observed in a study of T-cell memory formation after mild COVID-19. This CDR3 has 13 amino acids. Trimming removed 6 bases from V and 1 base from J, with 6 bases in between. In this sample, this clonotype turned up many times. TCRdb reprocessed the 5' RACE reads with MiXCR, giving one entry per CDR3 protein. The sample includes around 500,000 distinct CDR3 sequences, about 18% of them seen just once. The sequenced sample was PBMCs or a T cell subset sorted from them (not recorded which). This TCR was sampled from an adult woman who had mild COVID-19 (a few samples of this study predate the infection). Cell type and time point are not known. The rearrangement links TRBV12-3 or TRBV12-4 to TRBJ2-2; possible D gene TRBD2, 5 bases. The CDR3 loop reads CASSRGNTGELFF. CDR3 nucleotide sequence: TGTGCCAGCAGCCGGGGGAACACCGGGGAGCTGTTTTTT.